The rows below give T cell receptor beta chains drawn from one sample of a study of cytomegalovirus exposure and HLA in healthy donors. Libraries were prepared by immunoSEQ multiplex PCR; TCRdb keeps only in-frame clonotypes and omits some of them. The sample has approximately 88,000 clones; roughly 72% are singletons. The specimen was PBMCs. The receptors derive from a man aged 25-45 years in good health and CMV-seropositive. Each CDR3 is given with its conserved first and last residue. Each record gives: clone size, J gene, D gene, V gene, CDR3 DNA, CDR3 protein. A D gene is named only where the DNA matches it firmly. Size values are once, few and many counts, or a class for expanded clones, and some rows have none.

clone_size: -; j_call: TRBJ2-2; d_call: -; v_call: TRBV4-1; cdr3_nt: TGCGCCAGCAGCCAAGTGAGGGGGTCTACCGGGGAGCTGTTTTTT; cdr3_aa: CASSQVRGSTGELFF
clone_size: few; j_call: TRBJ1-5; d_call: -; v_call: TRBV9; cdr3_nt: TGTGCCAGCAGCGTAGCAGGGAGCAATCAGCCCCAGCATTTT; cdr3_aa: CASSVAGSNQPQHF
clone_size: once; j_call: TRBJ1-1; d_call: -; v_call: TRBV5-1; cdr3_nt: TGCGCCAGCAGCCCCCCCGAGGCCACTGAAGCTTTCTTT; cdr3_aa: CASSPPEATEAFF
clone_size: -; j_call: TRBJ1-2; d_call: -; v_call: TRBV7-9; cdr3_nt: TGTTCCAGCAGCTTAGCGGGGAAGAGCGGTGTCGGCTACACCTTC; cdr3_aa: CSSSLAGKSGVGYTF
clone_size: -; j_call: TRBJ2-1; d_call: -; v_call: TRBV28; cdr3_nt: TGTGCCAGCAGCAAACTAGGAGCCGGCTCCTACAATGAGCAGTTCTTC; cdr3_aa: CASSKLGAGSYNEQFF
clone_size: -; j_call: TRBJ1-6; d_call: -; v_call: TRBV19; cdr3_nt: TGTGCCAGTAGCCGCCCCTCGAGCTCCTATAATTCACCCCTCCACTTT; cdr3_aa: CASSRPSSSYNSPLHF
clone_size: -; j_call: TRBJ1-5; d_call: -; v_call: TRBV6-5; cdr3_nt: TGTGCCAGCAGCGAACAGGGTCATCTCGCGCCCCAGCATTTT; cdr3_aa: CASSEQGHLAPQHF
clone_size: once; j_call: TRBJ1-1; d_call: -; v_call: TRBV9; cdr3_nt: TGTGCCAGCAGCGTAGACGGGGATGAAGCTTTCTTT; cdr3_aa: CASSVDGDEAFF
clone_size: -; j_call: TRBJ1-1; d_call: TRBD1; v_call: TRBV4-1; cdr3_nt: TGCGCCAGCAGCCCCTGGACAGGGGGAACTGAAGCTTTCTTT; cdr3_aa: CASSPWTGGTEAFF
clone_size: -; j_call: TRBJ1-2; d_call: TRBD1; v_call: TRBV28; cdr3_nt: TGTGCCAGCAGGGGACAGGGGGGCTATGGCTACACCTTC; cdr3_aa: CASRGQGGYGYTF
clone_size: -; j_call: TRBJ1-5; d_call: TRBD1; v_call: TRBV30; cdr3_nt: TGTGCCTGGAGTAGTTGGACAGGGGACCAGCCCCAGCATTTT; cdr3_aa: CAWSSWTGDQPQHF
clone_size: -; j_call: TRBJ1-2; d_call: -; v_call: TRBV6-5; cdr3_nt: TGTGCCAGCGGAGTTACAGAGGGTAACTATGGCTACACCTTC; cdr3_aa: CASGVTEGNYGYTF
clone_size: -; j_call: TRBJ2-7; d_call: TRBD1; v_call: TRBV28; cdr3_nt: TGTGCCAGCAGCCGGTGGGACAGGGAGTACGAGCAGTACTTC; cdr3_aa: CASSRWDREYEQYF
clone_size: -; j_call: TRBJ2-7; d_call: -; v_call: TRBV4-1; cdr3_nt: TGCGCCAGCAGCCAAGTAGCGTTCACTGATGTCGAGCAGTACTTC; cdr3_aa: CASSQVAFTDVEQYF
clone_size: once; j_call: TRBJ1-1; d_call: -; v_call: TRBV4-2; cdr3_nt: TGTGCCAGCAGCCAGACAGGGAACACTGAAGCTTTCTTT; cdr3_aa: CASSQTGNTEAFF
clone_size: -; j_call: TRBJ1-2; d_call: -; v_call: TRBV29-1; cdr3_nt: TGCAGCTATCTAAGAGACAGTGGCTACACCTTC; cdr3_aa: CSYLRDSGYTF
clone_size: -; j_call: TRBJ2-5; d_call: TRBD2; v_call: TRBV7-6; cdr3_nt: TGTGCCAGCAGCTTAGGGCCTAGCGGGGGACAAGAGACCCAGTACTTC; cdr3_aa: CASSLGPSGGQETQYF
clone_size: -; j_call: TRBJ2-5; d_call: -; v_call: TRBV29-1; cdr3_nt: TGCAGCGTTGGAGGCAGGGGAGTTGGAGAGACCCAGTACTTC; cdr3_aa: CSVGGRGVGETQYF
clone_size: -; j_call: TRBJ1-2; d_call: TRBD1; v_call: TRBV28; cdr3_nt: TGTGCCAGCAGCTTCCGGGACAGGGATGGCTACACCTTC; cdr3_aa: CASSFRDRDGYTF
clone_size: -; j_call: TRBJ2-7; d_call: TRBD2; v_call: TRBV19; cdr3_nt: TGTGCCAGTAGTATAGCGGAAAGCGGGAGGGGGAGATACGAGCAGTACTTC; cdr3_aa: CASSIAESGRGRYEQYF
clone_size: few; j_call: TRBJ2-1; d_call: -; v_call: TRBV10-1; cdr3_nt: TGCGCCAGCCCCGGGCAGGGGCAGTTCTTC; cdr3_aa: CASPGQGQFF